These 13 T cell receptor beta chains were sequenced from one sample in a study of cytomegalovirus exposure and HLA in healthy donors. The repertoire was sequenced with immunoSEQ multiplex PCR; TCRdb's copy has only in-frame clones and lacks some. The sample lists around 300,000 clones, roughly 90% occurring once. The sequenced sample consisted of PBMCs. The receptors here all came from a young woman in good health and CMV-seronegative.

The rearrangement joins TRBV6-5 to TRBJ2-7; TRBD1 agrees at 8 bases. CDR3 length: 15 residues. From germline, CDR1 is MNHEY and CDR2 SVGAGI. After removal of 3 bases from V and 5 bases from J, the junction contained 9 bases not matched to a gene. This CDR3 reads CASSYIGQGIDEQYF. CDR3 nucleotide sequence: TGTGCCAGCAGTTATATCGGACAGGGTATAGACGAGCAGTACTTC.

J is TRBJ2-5 and V is TRBV5-4; D is perhaps TRBD2 (6 bases). From germline, CDR1 is SGHNT and CDR2 YYREEE (reference sequence). The CDR3 has 13 amino acids. Between the trimmed V and J ends, which lost 7 bases and 4 bases, there was a span of 14 bases. The CDR3 is CASRNGAGETQYF. Written as DNA, the CDR3 is TGTGCCAGCCGCAATGGAGCGGGAGAGACCCAGTACTTC.

The gene calls are TRBV18 and TRBJ1-5, with a possible D match to TRBD1 (5 bases). Germline V lookup: CDR1 KGHSH, CDR2 LQKENI. V was trimmed by 3 bases and J by 4 bases, leaving 7 bases between them. There are 13 residues in the CDR3. The CDR3 here is CASSPEGNQPQHF. The DNA for the CDR3 is TGTGCCAGCTCACCGGAGGGGAATCAGCCCCAGCATTTT.

V gene TRBV5-4 combines with J gene TRBJ1-5; D perhaps matches TRBD1 (5 bases). V was clipped by 4 bases and J by 4 bases, with 9 bases between them. Looked up from germline, CDR1 is SGHNT and CDR2 is YYREEE (reference sequence). The CDR3 sequence is 13 residues long. The CDR3 protein is CASSRGVNQPQHF. The CDR3 DNA is TGTGCCAGCAGCCGGGGGGTGAATCAGCCCCAGCATTTT.

This chain links TRBV15 with TRBJ1-2, with TRBD1 identical over 12 bases. Germline V gene lookup returns CDR1 LNHNV and CDR2 YYDKDF (reference sequence). The CDR3 extends over 16 amino acids. The V and J ends lost 1 base and 4 bases, in that order; junction bases with no gene match: 4. The CDR3 sequence: CATSRVGTGGGYGYTF. CDR3 DNA sequence: TGTGCCACCAGCAGAGTCGGGACAGGGGGCGGCTATGGCTACACCTTC.

CDR3 sequence reads: CAGQSGGTSYNEQFF. The CDR3 DNA reads as TGTGCCGGCCAGAGCGGGGGGACCTCCTACAATGAGCAGTTCTTC. The chain couples TRBV28 to TRBJ2-1, with 9 bases that match TRBD2. V lost 11 bases to trimming and J lost 0 bases; unmatched junction nucleotides: 8. The CDR3 loop spans 15 amino acids. Germline CDR1 and CDR2: MDHEN and SYDVKM. Together with reference TRBV28 and TRBJ2-1, the CDR3 gives the full variable domain: DVKVTQSSRYLVKRTGEKVFLECVQDMDHENMFWYRQDPGLGLRLIYFSYDVKMKEKGDIPEGYSVSREKKERFSLILESASTNQTSMYLCAGQSGGTSYNEQFFGPGTRLTVL.

This clone was observed a single time. The chain is built from TRBV19 and TRBJ2-3; D perhaps matches TRBD2 (5 bases). CDR3 length: 13 residues. Germline lookup yields CDR1 LNHDA and CDR2 SQIVND (reference sequence). Trimming took 3 bases from V and 4 from J, leaving 8 bases between them. The CDR3: CASSIGGADTQYF. CDR3 coding DNA: TGTGCCAGTAGTATCGGAGGAGCAGATACGCAGTATTTT.

This clone was seen only a few times. J is TRBJ1-5 and V is TRBV2; no reliable D call. The CDR3 is 14 amino acids. The V and J ends lost 5 bases and 7 bases respectively, with 15 bases between them. Germline CDR1 SNHLY, CDR2 FYNNEI. As DNA, the CDR3 is TGTGCCAGCAGTTACCGCAATAGTGCGCAGCCCCAGCATTTT. It encodes CASSYRNSAQPQHF.

The V call is TRBV19, the J call TRBJ2-1, with TRBD2 matching over 14 bases. The CDR3 is made up of 14 amino acids. Trimming removed 10 bases from V and 8 bases from J; junction bases left unmatched: 7. Germline V lookup: CDR1 LNHDA, CDR2 SQIVND (reference sequence). DNA for the CDR3: TGTGCCACCCGGACTAGCGGGAGGTCCGATGAGCAGTTCTTC. Amino acids: CATRTSGRSDEQFF.

This chain connects TRBV15 to TRBJ2-7, with TRBD1 identical over 7 bases. The CDR3 sequence is 15 residues long. Germline CDR1 and CDR2: LNHNV and YYDKDF (reference sequence). V shed 3 bases, J shed 6 bases, and the junction held 11 bases outside the gene matches. The CDR3 protein is CATSSLDREGPEQYF. In DNA, the CDR3 is TGTGCCACCAGCAGCTTAGACAGGGAAGGACCCGAGCAGTACTTC. The whole variable domain, filled in from reference TRBV15 and TRBJ2-7, reads DAMVIQNPRYQVTQFGKPVTLSCSQTLNHNVMYWYQQKSSQAPKLLFHYYDKDFNNEADTPDNFQSRRPNTSFCFLDIRSPGLGDTAMYLCATSSLDREGPEQYFGPGTRLTVT.

The rearrangement uses TRBV20-1 and TRBJ2-7, with unresolved D. Trimming stripped 3 bases from V and 3 bases from J, with 6 bases between. CDR3 length: 11 residues. Per the germline V gene, CDR1 is DFQATT and CDR2 is SNEGSKA (reference sequence). The CDR3 loop reads CSARLGYEQYF. CDR3 nucleotides: TGCAGTGCTAGGCTCGGCTACGAGCAGTACTTC.

The genes are TRBV10-3 and TRBJ1-2, with TRBD1 matching over 9 bases. V lost 2 bases, J lost 2 bases, and 9 bases stayed unmatched. Germline lookup yields CDR1 ENHRY and CDR2 SYGVKD. This CDR3 is 17 amino acids long. This CDR3 reads CAISEAGTGLGNYGYTF. The CDR3 DNA sequence: TGTGCCATCAGTGAGGCCGGGACAGGGCTGGGGAACTATGGCTACACCTTC.

The chain combines TRBV28 with TRBJ2-7, with 8 bases aligning to TRBD2. The ends lost 6 bases at V and 3 bases at J; junction bases unmatched: 19. Germline V gene lookup returns CDR1 MDHEN and CDR2 SYDVKM. The CDR3 is 18 amino acids. CDR3 sequence (DNA): TGTGCCAGCAGCCTAAGCCAAAGAGGGACTAGTGCCCTCTACGAGCAGTACTTC. Translated, it gives CASSLSQRGTSALYEQYF.